This TCR beta chain was retrieved from a study of T cell responses to AZD1222 COVID-19 vaccine. Study results and limitations: A mostly white British donor set with more females was recruited, and clonal diversity was possibly underestimated. AZD1222 recipients seropositive at baseline numbered only six or seven.

Data came from immunoSEQ multiplex PCR; TCRdb stores just in-frame clones and leaves some out. The repertoire has approximately 180,000 clones, 85% to 95% of them found once; the top ten carry about 9.4%. This CDR3 is 15 amino acids long. CDR1 is SGDLS, CDR2 YYNGEE, per germline. With V trimmed by 3 bases and J by 4 bases, 4 bases remained unmatched. On this clone: What it binds is unknown.

The sequencing used peripheral blood, collected on day 0 of AZD1222 vaccination. The TCR originated in an adult in good health. The chain carries TRBV9 and TRBJ2-3; 11 nucleotides align to TRBD2. The CDR3 reads CASSGLAGPPDTQYF. For the CDR3, the DNA is TGTGCCAGCAGCGGACTAGCGGGGCCGCCAGATACGCAGTATTTT.